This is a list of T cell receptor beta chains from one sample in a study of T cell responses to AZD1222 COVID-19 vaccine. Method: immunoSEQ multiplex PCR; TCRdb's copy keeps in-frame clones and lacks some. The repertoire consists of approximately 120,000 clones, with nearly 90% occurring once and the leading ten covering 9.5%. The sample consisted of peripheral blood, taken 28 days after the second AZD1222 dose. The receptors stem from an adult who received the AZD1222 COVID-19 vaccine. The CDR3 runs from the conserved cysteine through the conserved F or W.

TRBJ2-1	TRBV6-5	CASSPRGYNEQFF
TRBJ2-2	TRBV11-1	CASSSRGGAGELFF
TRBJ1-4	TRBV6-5	CASSRDRNEKLFF
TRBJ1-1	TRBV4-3	CASSPQGGNTEAFF
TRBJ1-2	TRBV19	CASSIGPGTGARGYTF
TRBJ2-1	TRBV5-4	CASSSQGTLNNEQFF
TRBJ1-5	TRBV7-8	CASSSRQGLSNQPQHF
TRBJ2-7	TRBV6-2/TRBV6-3	CASSPRVGQRIASYEQYF
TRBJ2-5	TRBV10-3	CAISEPTRQGETQYF
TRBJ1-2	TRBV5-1	CASSSLGTGNYGYTF
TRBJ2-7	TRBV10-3	CAISTTGSYEQYF
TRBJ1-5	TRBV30	CAWGDRGNQPQHF
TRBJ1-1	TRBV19	CASRIQGRGTEAFF
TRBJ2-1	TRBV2	CASSEGIDSSYNEQFF
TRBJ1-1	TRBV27	CASGGDGEAFF
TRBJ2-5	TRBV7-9	CASTPGSGSGVGETQYF
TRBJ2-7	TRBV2	CASSSYSYEQYF
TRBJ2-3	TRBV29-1	CSVDGLAGVPDTQYF
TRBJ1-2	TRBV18	CASSPRVGGYTF
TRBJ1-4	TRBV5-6	CASSLVAGVGEKLFF
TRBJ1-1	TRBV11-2	CASSLRTENTEAFF
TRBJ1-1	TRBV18	CASSPSTGVTEAFF
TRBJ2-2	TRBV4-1	CASSQEGASFTGELFF
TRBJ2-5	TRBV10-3	CAISELGTSVDTQYF
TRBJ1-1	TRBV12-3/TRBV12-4	CATGFVNTEAFF
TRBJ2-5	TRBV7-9	CASSFLGETQYF
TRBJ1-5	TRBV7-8	CASSSAGPSLRGEPQHF
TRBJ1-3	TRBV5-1	CASSLDGNTIYF